The 30 T cell receptor beta chains below were found in one sample sequenced in a study of vaccination and CD4 T cells after COVID-19. Cultured CD4+ T cells had their DNA profiled by the Oncomine TCR Beta short-read assay. TCRdb redid the calling of the PCR reads with MiXCR, one entry per CDR3 protein. The sample has some 11,000 distinct CDR3 sequences, 65% to 80% seen once; the top ten hold roughly 18%. The treatment is: roughly 10-day PBMC culture with coronavirus spike peptide pools or control peptides (ViraFEST assay). Their antigen targets remain unknown. The sample taken for sequencing was CD4+ T cells from blood, cultured in vitro. The receptors come from a human donor who had recovered from COVID-19.

In this sample, this clonotype turned up a few times. V is TRBV15 and J is TRBJ1-1; TRBD1 is a possible D gene (5 bases). The germline gives CDR1 LNHNV, CDR2 YYDKDF (reference sequence). Between the trimmed V and J ends, which lost 0 bases and 7 bases, there was a span of 9 bases. This CDR3 has 13 residues. CDR3 nucleotide sequence: TGTGCCACCAGCAGAGATGCAGGGAGTGAAGCTTTCTTT. Translating gives CATSRDAGSEAFF.

This rearrangement joins TRBV6-2 or TRBV6-3 to TRBJ1-5, with D hard to call. This CDR3 spans 19 amino acids. Trimming took 0 bases from V and 4 from J, leaving 22 bases between them. The germline gives CDR1 MNHEY, CDR2 SVGEGT. The CDR3, as DNA: TGTGCCAGCAGTTACTCGCTTGGCCGCGGGTCGATCCCTAATCAGCCCCAGCATTTT. Encoded protein: CASSYSLGRGSIPNQPQHF.

The chain employs TRBV25-1 and TRBJ2-7; 13 nucleotides line up with TRBD2. CDR1 and CDR2 from the germline V gene are MGHDK and SYGVNS. V dropped 3 bases and J dropped 6; count of bases not matched to a gene: 5. There are 15 residues in the CDR3. For the CDR3, the DNA is TGTGCCAGCAGTGAGGGACTAGCGGGATCTGCCGAGCAGTACTTC. It yields the protein CASSEGLAGSAEQYF.

V and J are TRBV20-1 and TRBJ1-5, with a tentative D call TRBD1 (5 bases). The V gene lost 7 bases and the J gene lost 4 bases, with 14 bases spanning the gap. CDR3 length: 13 amino acids. CDR1 is DFQATT and CDR2 is SNEGSKA in the germline V gene (reference sequence). CDR3 amino acids: CSVVTGGNQPQHF. As DNA, the CDR3 is TGCAGTGTCGTCACGGGGGGAAATCAGCCCCAGCATTTT.

The chain couples TRBV5-4 to TRBJ2-3, with D hard to call. The length of the CDR3 is 15 residues. CDR1 is SGHNT and CDR2 is YYREEE in the germline V gene (reference sequence). Trimming left V 1 base short and J 2 bases short, with 11 bases between. The CDR3 DNA is TGTGCCAGCAGCTTGCAGACTTCCGACACAGATACGCAGTATTTT. The encoded protein is CASSLQTSDTDTQYF.

The chain employs TRBV7-6 and TRBJ2-2, with D perhaps TRBD1 or TRBD2 (6 bases each). The CDR3 is made up of 16 amino acids. Trimming cost V 5 bases and J 6 bases, with 19 bases left between them. Looked up from germline, CDR1 is SGHVS and CDR2 is FNYEAQ. The CDR3 reads CASSVLGGPGSGELFF. CDR3 bases: TGTGCCAGCAGCGTACTGGGGGGCCCGGGATCCGGGGAGCTGTTTTTT.

This chain links TRBV7-9 with TRBJ1-3; D is unresolved. The CDR3 loop spans 12 amino acids. CDR1 and CDR2 (germline): SEHNR, FQNEAQ (reference sequence). The germline V and J ends were trimmed by 5 bases and 4 bases, with 6 bases remaining between them. Here the CDR3 reads CASSLQGNTIYF. The CDR3, as DNA: TGTGCCAGCAGCCTCCAGGGAAACACCATATATTTT.

This clonotype was seen only a few times. J is TRBJ2-5 and V is TRBV6-2 or TRBV6-3; possibly TRBD2 for D (6 bases). Trimming took off 6 bases at V and 0 bases at J, with 17 bases between the two ends. CDR1 MNHEY and CDR2 SVGEGT come from the germline V gene. This CDR3 spans 16 amino acids. CDR3 nucleotide sequence: TGTGCCAGCAGCCACGGGGTAGCGGCGTACCAAGAGACCCAGTACTTC. This encodes CASSHGVAAYQETQYF.

The CDR3 DNA sequence: TGTGCCAGTAGTATCTCCCGAGCGACAAGCACAGATACGCAGTATTTT. Translation gives CASSISRATSTDTQYF. The chain recombines TRBV19 with TRBJ2-3; D not certain. The CDR3 covers 16 residues. Per germline, CDR1 LNHDA and CDR2 SQIVND (reference sequence). V was pared by 3 bases and J by 0 bases, with 13 bases between.

The rearrangement uses TRBV19 and TRBJ2-3, with 11 nucleotides matching TRBD2. CDR3 length equals 15 residues. Trimming at V came to 1 base and at J to 8 bases, leaving 5 bases not matched to a gene. Germline V lookup: CDR1 LNHDA, CDR2 SQIVND (reference sequence). CDR3 DNA: TGTGCCAGTAGTATAGGACTAGCGGGGCTAGGTACGCAGTATTTT. It translates to CASSIGLAGLGTQYF. The entire variable domain, with the rest obtained from reference TRBV19 and TRBJ2-3, is as follows: DGGITQSPKYLFRKEGQNVTLSCEQNLNHDAMYWYRQDPGQGLRLIYYSQIVNDFQKGDIAEGYSVSREKKESFPLTVTSAQKNPTAFYLCASSIGLAGLGTQYFGPGTRLTVL.

The V call is TRBV30, the J call TRBJ2-3, with no clear D. CDR1 GTSNPN and CDR2 SVGIG come from the germline V gene (reference sequence). This CDR3 contains 15 residues. V lost 4 bases, J lost 3 bases, and 17 bases lay in between. The CDR3 loop reads CAWILSFGRTDTQYF. CDR3 coding DNA: TGTGCCTGGATCCTAAGCTTTGGCAGGACAGATACGCAGTATTTT. The entire variable domain, with the rest obtained from reference TRBV30 and TRBJ2-3, is as follows: SQTIHQWPATLVQPVGSPLSLECTVEGTSNPNLYWYRQAAGRGLQLLFYSVGIGQISSEVPQNLSASRPQDRQFILSSKKLLLSDSGFYLCAWILSFGRTDTQYFGPGTRLTVL.

The V and J genes are TRBV20-1 and TRBJ2-4, with D perhaps being TRBD1 or TRBD2 (6 bases each). The germline V and J ends were trimmed by 3 bases and 2 bases, with 17 bases remaining between them. CDR1 is DFQATT and CDR2 is SNEGSKA in the germline V gene (reference sequence). The CDR3 consists of 16 residues. CDR3 region: CSASPRGQWTKNIQYF. The CDR3 nucleotides are TGCAGTGCTAGTCCCCGGGGGCAGTGGACCAAAAACATTCAGTACTTC.

This rearrangement joins TRBV2 to TRBJ2-3, with D perhaps being TRBD1 or TRBD2 (5 bases each). The CDR3 loop spans 11 amino acids. V was trimmed by 7 bases and J by 8 bases, leaving 10 bases between them. The germline CDR1 and CDR2 sequences are SNHLY and FYNNEI. The CDR3 sequence is CASTVGVTQYF. DNA for the CDR3: TGTGCCAGCACCGTGGGGGTTACGCAGTATTTT.

A few counts support this clonotype. This chain connects TRBV20-1 to TRBJ1-5; D remains unclear. Germline assignment: CDR1 DFQATT and CDR2 SNEGSKA (reference sequence). The CDR3 sequence is 13 residues long. V was shortened by 6 bases and J by 1 base, with 10 bases between the two germline ends. This CDR3 reads CSARTGSNQPQHF. The CDR3, as DNA: TGCAGTGCACGGACCGGGAGCAATCAGCCCCAGCATTTT.

There are a few counts of this clonotype. J is TRBJ1-2 and V is TRBV7-2; D is possibly TRBD1 (5 bases). Trimming pared 3 bases from V and 4 bases from J, leaving 18 bases between. The CDR3 is 16 amino acids. Looked up from germline, CDR1 is SGHTA and CDR2 is FQGNSA. The CDR3 bases are TGTGCCAGCAGCTTGCAAGTCGGGCAGGGAGGCTATGGCTACACCTTC. It translates to CASSLQVGQGGYGYTF.

This chain connects TRBV20-1 to TRBJ1-1; maybe TRBD1 (5 bases). The length of the CDR3 is 12 residues. The germline V and J ends were trimmed by 5 bases and 10 bases, with 17 bases remaining between them. CDR1 DFQATT and CDR2 SNEGSKA come from the germline V gene (reference sequence). CDR3 nucleotides: TGCAGTGCTGGAGCCCAGAATAGGGGAGCTTTCTTT. As protein: CSAGAQNRGAFF.

As regards this clonotype: The junction shows a germline mismatch at one end, possibly a read error. The CDR3 protein is CSVGLAWQEAQYF. The DNA for the CDR3 is TGCAGCGTTGGCCTAGCGTGGCAAGAGGCCCAGTACTTC. The chain uses TRBV29-1 and TRBJ2-5, with a possible D match to TRBD2 (6 bases). The germline gives CDR1 SQVTM, CDR2 ANQGSEA. The CDR3 is made up of 13 amino acids.

The sample holds a few counts of this clonotype. The rearrangement links TRBV7-9 to TRBJ1-5; the D gene is possibly TRBD1 (6 bases). CDR3 size: 15 residues. The germline CDR1 and CDR2 sequences are SEHNR and FQNEAQ (reference sequence). V was trimmed by 0 bases and J by 4 bases, leaving 10 bases between them. DNA for the CDR3: TGTGCCAGCAGCTTAGCCGCAGGGGAAAATCAGCCCCAGCATTTT. It is translated as CASSLAAGENQPQHF.

The chain joins TRBV7-8 to TRBJ2-1; D may be TRBD1 (6 bases). CDR3 size: 13 residues. The germline gives CDR1 SGHVS, CDR2 FQNEAQ. The ends were cut back, 5 bases at V and 7 bases at J, with 12 bases in the middle. CDR3 region: CASSHPTGNEQFF. In nucleotides, the CDR3 is TGTGCCAGCAGCCACCCCACAGGGAATGAGCAGTTCTTC.

The chain employs TRBV19 and TRBJ1-5, with unresolved D. This CDR3 region has 13 residues. Germline CDR1 LNHDA, CDR2 SQIVND (reference sequence). With 8 bases removed from V and 5 bases from J, the gap between germline ends came to 13 bases. CDR3 DNA: TGTGCCAGTCGACCTTTAATGGATCAGCCCCAGCATTTT. This sequence encodes CASRPLMDQPQHF.

The chain has TRBV20-1 and TRBJ2-1; 15 nucleotides line up with TRBD2. The V gene end was trimmed by 5 bases and the J gene end by 2 bases; junction bases not matched to a gene: 7. CDR1 is DFQATT and CDR2 is SNEGSKA in the germline V gene (reference sequence). This CDR3 has 17 amino acids. The CDR3 DNA reads TGCAGTGCTGCCGTCGGACTAGCGGGAGGGACCTACAATGAGCAGTTCTTC. Its translation: CSAAVGLAGGTYNEQFF.

The rearrangement links TRBV20-1 to TRBJ1-5; 10 bases fit TRBD1. Trimming at V came to 5 bases and at J to 1 base, leaving 5 bases not matched to a gene. Germline V gene data show CDR1 as DFQATT and CDR2 as SNEGSKA (reference sequence). CDR3 size: 15 residues. CDR3 region: CSARPGQGSNQPQHF. CDR3 DNA: TGCAGTGCTCGTCCGGGACAGGGGAGCAATCAGCCCCAGCATTTT.

In this sample, this clonotype turned up once. This chain links TRBV11-3 with TRBJ2-7; D possibly corresponds to TRBD2 (6 bases). Germline values: CDR1 SGHNT, CDR2 YENEEA. There are 13 residues in the CDR3. The V gene lost 5 bases and the J gene lost 1 base, with 9 bases spanning the gap. The CDR3 nucleotides read TGTGCCAGCAGCCTCAGCGGGTCCTACGAGCAGTACTTC. It is translated as CASSLSGSYEQYF.

This clonotype occurred once. The chain has TRBV7-6 and TRBJ2-3; maybe TRBD2 (5 bases). The CDR3 length is 13 residues. In germline, CDR1 is SGHVS, CDR2 FNYEAQ. V lost 0 bases and J lost 4, with 5 bases in between. CDR3 sequence (DNA): TGTGCCAGCAGCTTAGCGCGGGCAGATACGCAGTATTTT. Residues: CASSLARADTQYF.

This clonotype was observed a handful of times. The chain has TRBV20-1 and TRBJ1-5; possibly TRBD1 for D (5 bases). Trimming cost V 6 bases and J 0 bases, with 12 bases left between them. The germline CDR1 and CDR2 sequences are DFQATT and SNEGSKA (reference sequence). The CDR3 totals 14 residues. CDR3 sequence reads: CSATDSYSNQPQHF. In DNA form, the CDR3 reads TGCAGTGCCACCGACAGTTATAGCAATCAGCCCCAGCATTTT.

This chain links TRBV19 with TRBJ1-5; perhaps TRBD1 as D (5 bases). Germline V gene sequence: CDR1 LNHDA, CDR2 SQIVND (reference sequence). V dropped 6 bases and J dropped 7 bases, with 13 bases sitting between them. CDR3 size: 13 residues. The CDR3 protein is CASSLGWDQPQHF. In DNA form, the CDR3 reads TGTGCCAGTAGCCTAGGTTGGGACCAGCCCCAGCATTTT.

The chain joins TRBV20-1 to TRBJ1-2; D unclear. CDR3 length: 11 amino acids. The germline V gene encodes CDR1 DFQATT and CDR2 SNEGSKA (reference sequence). V was cut by 3 bases and J by 8 bases, with 10 bases left in between. CDR3: CSARGTWGYTF. CDR3 in DNA: TGCAGTGCTAGGGGTACGTGGGGCTACACCTTC.

This clonotype was recorded only once. The chain couples TRBV4-2 to TRBJ1-2, with D maybe TRBD1 (5 bases). V was pared by 1 base and J by 6 bases, with 9 bases between. The length of the CDR3 is 13 residues. CDR1 is LGHNA and CDR2 is YNFKEQ in the germline V gene. The chain's CDR3 is CASSQVRGDGYTF. The CDR3 region has the DNA TGTGCCAGCAGCCAAGTTCGAGGGGATGGCTACACCTTC.

This chain's CDR3 is CASSITAGGRHTQYF. The CDR3 bases are TGTGCCAGTAGTATTACGGCGGGAGGGCGACATACGCAGTATTTT. V usage is TRBV19 and J usage is TRBJ2-3, with TRBD2 identical over 9 bases. The CDR3 is 15 amino acids. Germline CDR1 reads LNHDA; CDR2 reads SQIVND (reference sequence). Germline trimming cut 3 bases from V and 7 bases from J; bases unmatched to any gene: 8. Filled out from reference TRBV19 and TRBJ2-3, the complete variable domain reads DGGITQSPKYLFRKEGQNVTLSCEQNLNHDAMYWYRQDPGQGLRLIYYSQIVNDFQKGDIAEGYSVSREKKESFPLTVTSAQKNPTAFYLCASSITAGGRHTQYFGPGTRLTVL.

The chain combines TRBV20-1 with TRBJ2-4; no clear D gene. Per the germline V gene, CDR1 is DFQATT and CDR2 is SNEGSKA (reference sequence). V lost 3 bases and J lost 8, with 17 bases in between. The CDR3 length is 14 residues. The CDR3 loop is CSASVRSLFYIQYF. The CDR3 coding sequence is TGCAGTGCTAGTGTAAGGAGTCTCTTCTACATTCAGTACTTC.